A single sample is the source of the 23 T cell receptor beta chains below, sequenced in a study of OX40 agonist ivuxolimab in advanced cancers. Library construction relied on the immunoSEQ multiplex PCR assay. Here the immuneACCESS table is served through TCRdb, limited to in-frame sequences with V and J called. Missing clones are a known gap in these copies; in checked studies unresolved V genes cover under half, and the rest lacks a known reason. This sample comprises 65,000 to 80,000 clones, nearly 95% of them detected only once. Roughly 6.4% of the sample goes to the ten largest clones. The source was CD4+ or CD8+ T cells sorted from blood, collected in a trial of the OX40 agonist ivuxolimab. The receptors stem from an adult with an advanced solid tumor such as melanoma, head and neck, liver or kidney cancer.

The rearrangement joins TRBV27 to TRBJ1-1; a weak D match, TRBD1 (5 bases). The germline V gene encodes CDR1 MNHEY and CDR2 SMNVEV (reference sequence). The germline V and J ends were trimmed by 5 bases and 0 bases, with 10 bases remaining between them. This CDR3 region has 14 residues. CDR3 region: CASSPGGVNTEAFF. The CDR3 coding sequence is TGTGCCAGCAGTCCCGGGGGGGTGAACACTGAAGCTTTCTTT.

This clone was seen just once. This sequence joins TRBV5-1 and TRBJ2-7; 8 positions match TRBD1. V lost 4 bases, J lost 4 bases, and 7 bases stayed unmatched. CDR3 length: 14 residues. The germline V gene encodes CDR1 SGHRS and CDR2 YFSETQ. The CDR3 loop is CASSTGQGSYEQYF. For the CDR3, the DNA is TGCGCCAGCAGCACTGGACAGGGCTCATACGAGCAGTACTTC.

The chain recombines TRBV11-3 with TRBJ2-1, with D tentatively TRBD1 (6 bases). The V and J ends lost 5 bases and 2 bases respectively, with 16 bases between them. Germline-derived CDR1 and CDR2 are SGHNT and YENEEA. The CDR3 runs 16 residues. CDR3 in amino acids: CASSVHGQNPYNEQFF. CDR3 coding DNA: TGTGCCAGCAGCGTACACGGACAGAACCCCTACAATGAGCAGTTCTTC.

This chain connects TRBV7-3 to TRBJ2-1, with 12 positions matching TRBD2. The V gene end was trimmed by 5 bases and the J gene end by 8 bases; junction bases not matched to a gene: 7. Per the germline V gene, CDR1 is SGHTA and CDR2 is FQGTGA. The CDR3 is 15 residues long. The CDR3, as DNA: TGTGCCAGCAGCGTGACTAGCGGGAGTCTGGATGAGCAGTTCTTC. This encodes CASSVTSGSLDEQFF.

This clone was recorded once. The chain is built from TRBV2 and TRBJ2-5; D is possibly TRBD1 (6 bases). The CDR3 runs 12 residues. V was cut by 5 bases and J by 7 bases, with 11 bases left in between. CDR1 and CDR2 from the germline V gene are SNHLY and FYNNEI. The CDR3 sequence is CASSKGDGTQYF. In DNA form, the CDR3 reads TGTGCCAGCAGTAAGGGGGATGGGACCCAGTACTTC.

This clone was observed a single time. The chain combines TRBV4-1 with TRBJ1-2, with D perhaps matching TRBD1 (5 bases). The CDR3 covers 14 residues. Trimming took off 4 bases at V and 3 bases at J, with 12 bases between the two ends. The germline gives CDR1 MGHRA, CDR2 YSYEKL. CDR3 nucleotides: TGCGCCAGCAGCCCTGGGGCGGGAGACTATGGCTACACCTTC. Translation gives CASSPGAGDYGYTF.

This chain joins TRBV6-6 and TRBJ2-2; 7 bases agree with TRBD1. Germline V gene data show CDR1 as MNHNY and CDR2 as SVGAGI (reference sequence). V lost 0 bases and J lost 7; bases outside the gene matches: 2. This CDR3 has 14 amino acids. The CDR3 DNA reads TGTGCCAGCAGTTACTCCCAGGGGGTCGGGGAGCTGTTTTTT. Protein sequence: CASSYSQGVGELFF.

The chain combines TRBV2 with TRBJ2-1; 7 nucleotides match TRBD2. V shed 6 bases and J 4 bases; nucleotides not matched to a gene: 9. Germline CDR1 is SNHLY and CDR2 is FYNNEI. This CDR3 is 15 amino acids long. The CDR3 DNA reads TGTGCCAGCAGCTTAAGACTAGCACAGTACAATGAGCAGTTCTTC. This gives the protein CASSLRLAQYNEQFF. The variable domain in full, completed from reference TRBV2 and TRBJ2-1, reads EPEVTQTPSHQVTQMGQEVILRCVPISNHLYFYWYRQILGQKVEFLVSFYNNEISEKSEIFDDQFSVERPDGSNFTLKIRSTKLEDSAMYFCASSLRLAQYNEQFFGPGTRLTVL.

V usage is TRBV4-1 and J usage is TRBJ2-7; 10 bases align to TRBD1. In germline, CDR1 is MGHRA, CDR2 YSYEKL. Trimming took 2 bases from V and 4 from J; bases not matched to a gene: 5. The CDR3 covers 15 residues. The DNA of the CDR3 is TGCGCCAGCAGCCAACCCGGGACAGGGGCTTACGAGCAGTACTTC. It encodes CASSQPGTGAYEQYF.

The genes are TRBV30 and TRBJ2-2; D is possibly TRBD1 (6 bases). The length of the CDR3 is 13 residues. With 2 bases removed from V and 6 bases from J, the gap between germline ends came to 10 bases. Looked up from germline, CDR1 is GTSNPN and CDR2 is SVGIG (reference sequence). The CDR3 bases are TGTGCCTGGAGTCTTGGGGGCGCCGGGGAGCTGTTTTTT. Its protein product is CAWSLGGAGELFF.

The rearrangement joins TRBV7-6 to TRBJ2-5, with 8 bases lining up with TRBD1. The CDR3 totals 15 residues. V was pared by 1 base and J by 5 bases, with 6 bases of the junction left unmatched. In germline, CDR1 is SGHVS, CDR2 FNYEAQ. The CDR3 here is CASSLEGQGQETQYF. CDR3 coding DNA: TGTGCCAGCAGCTTAGAAGGACAGGGACAGGAGACCCAGTACTTC.

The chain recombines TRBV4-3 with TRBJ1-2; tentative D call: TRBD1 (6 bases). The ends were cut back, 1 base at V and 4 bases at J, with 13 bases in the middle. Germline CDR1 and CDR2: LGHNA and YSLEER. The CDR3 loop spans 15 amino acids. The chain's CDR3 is CASSQAGAGVYGYTF. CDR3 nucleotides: TGCGCCAGCAGCCAAGCGGGGGCAGGGGTCTATGGCTACACCTTC.

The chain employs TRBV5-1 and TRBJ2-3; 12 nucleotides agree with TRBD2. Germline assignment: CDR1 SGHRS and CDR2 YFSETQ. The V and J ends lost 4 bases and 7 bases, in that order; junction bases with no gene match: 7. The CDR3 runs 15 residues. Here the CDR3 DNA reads TGCGCCAGCAGCGCGGAAGGACTAGCGGGGAATACGCAGTATTTT. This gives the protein CASSAEGLAGNTQYF.

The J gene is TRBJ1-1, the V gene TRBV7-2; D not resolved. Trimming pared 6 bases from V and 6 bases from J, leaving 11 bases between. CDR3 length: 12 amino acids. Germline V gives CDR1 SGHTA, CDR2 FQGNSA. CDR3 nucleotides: TGTGCCAGCAGGGCTTCTCGGGCTGAAGCTTTCTTT. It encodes CASRASRAEAFF.

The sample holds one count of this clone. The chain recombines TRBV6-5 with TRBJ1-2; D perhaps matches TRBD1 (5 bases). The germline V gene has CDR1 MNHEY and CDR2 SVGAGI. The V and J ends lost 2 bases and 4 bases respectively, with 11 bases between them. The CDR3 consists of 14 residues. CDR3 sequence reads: CASSYGREAYGYTF. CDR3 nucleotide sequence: TGTGCCAGCAGTTACGGCAGGGAGGCCTATGGCTACACCTTC.

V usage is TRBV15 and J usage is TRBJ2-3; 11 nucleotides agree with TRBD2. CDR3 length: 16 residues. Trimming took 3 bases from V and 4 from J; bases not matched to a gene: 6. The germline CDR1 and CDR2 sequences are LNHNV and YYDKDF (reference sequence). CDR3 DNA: TGTGCCACCAGCAGGCGCGGGACTAGCGGATCAGATACGCAGTATTTT. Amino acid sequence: CATSRRGTSGSDTQYF.

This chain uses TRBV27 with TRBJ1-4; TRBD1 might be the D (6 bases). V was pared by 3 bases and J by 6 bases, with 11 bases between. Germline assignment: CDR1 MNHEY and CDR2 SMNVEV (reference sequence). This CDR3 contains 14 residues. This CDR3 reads CASSFSWTDEKLFF. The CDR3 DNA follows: TGTGCCAGCAGTTTCTCCTGGACAGATGAAAAACTGTTTTTT.

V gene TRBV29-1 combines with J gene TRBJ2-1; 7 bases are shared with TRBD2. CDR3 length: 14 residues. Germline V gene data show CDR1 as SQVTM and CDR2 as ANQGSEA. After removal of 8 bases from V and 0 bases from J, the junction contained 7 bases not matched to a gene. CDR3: CSTHRGSSYNEQFF. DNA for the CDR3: TGCAGCACCCACCGCGGGAGCTCCTACAATGAGCAGTTCTTC.

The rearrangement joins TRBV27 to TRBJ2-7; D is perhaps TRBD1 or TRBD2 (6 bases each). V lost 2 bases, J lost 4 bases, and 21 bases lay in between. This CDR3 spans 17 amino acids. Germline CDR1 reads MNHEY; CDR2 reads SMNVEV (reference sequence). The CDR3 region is CASSLRPPRGRMYEQYF. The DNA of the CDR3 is TGTGCCAGCAGTTTACGCCCCCCCCGGGGGCGCATGTACGAGCAGTACTTC.

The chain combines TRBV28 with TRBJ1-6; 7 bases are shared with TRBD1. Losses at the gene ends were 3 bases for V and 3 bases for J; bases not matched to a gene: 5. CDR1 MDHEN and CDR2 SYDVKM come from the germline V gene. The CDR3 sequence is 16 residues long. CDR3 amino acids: CASSLDRNNYNSPLHF. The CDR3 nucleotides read TGTGCCAGCAGTTTGGACAGGAACAACTATAATTCACCCCTCCACTTT.

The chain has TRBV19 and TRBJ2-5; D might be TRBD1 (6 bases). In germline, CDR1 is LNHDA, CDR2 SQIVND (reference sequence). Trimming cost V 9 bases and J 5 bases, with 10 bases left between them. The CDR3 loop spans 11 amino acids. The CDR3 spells CASRGYETQYF. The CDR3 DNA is TGTGCCAGCAGGGGTTACGAGACCCAGTACTTC.

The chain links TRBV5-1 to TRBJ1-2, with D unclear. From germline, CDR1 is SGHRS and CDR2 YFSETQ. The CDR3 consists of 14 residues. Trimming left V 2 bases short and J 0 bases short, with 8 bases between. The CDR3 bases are TGCGCCAGCAGCTTCATGGAAACTAACTATGGCTACACCTTC. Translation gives CASSFMETNYGYTF.

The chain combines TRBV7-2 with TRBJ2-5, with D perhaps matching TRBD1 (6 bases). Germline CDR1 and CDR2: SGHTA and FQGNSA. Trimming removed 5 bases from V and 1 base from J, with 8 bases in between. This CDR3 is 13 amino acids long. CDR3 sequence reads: CASSPDSQETQYF. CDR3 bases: TGTGCCAGCAGCCCGGACAGCCAAGAGACCCAGTACTTC.